These 28 T cell receptor beta chains were sequenced from one sample in a study of Ad26.COV2.S vaccination and SARS-CoV-2 variants. The treatment is: around 19 received Ad26.COV2.S at low or high dose, single or two shots; 5 received placebo; per-sample allocation not given. Sample collection was performed on day 63 after the first vaccine or placebo injection. Some clones are missing from TCRdb's copy, which holds only in-frame ones; the method was immunoSEQ multiplex PCR. The sample contains around 370,000 clones, 70% to 90% of which appear only once. Material: peripheral blood, obtained in a trial of Ad26.COV2.S vaccine versus placebo. These receptors all come from a person aged 18-65 years who received the Ad26.COV2.S COVID-19 vaccine or a placebo.

V gene TRBV13 combines with J gene TRBJ2-3; TRBD2 matches at 7 bases. Looked up from germline, CDR1 is PRHDT and CDR2 is FYEKMQ (reference sequence). V shed 4 bases, J shed 3 bases, and the junction held 7 bases outside the gene matches. The CDR3 loop spans 15 amino acids. The CDR3, as DNA: TGTGCCAGCAGCTCCGGGACTATTAGTACAGATACGCAGTATTTT. It is translated as CASSSGTISTDTQYF.

The V call is TRBV10-2, the J call TRBJ2-7; D unclear. V lost 4 bases to trimming and J lost 4 bases, with 8 bases between them. The germline V gene encodes CDR1 WSHSY and CDR2 SAAADI. This CDR3 spans 12 amino acids. The CDR3 sequence is CASSGTGYEQYF. As DNA, the CDR3 is TGCGCCAGCAGTGGAACGGGTTACGAGCAGTACTTC.

The chain uses TRBV28 and TRBJ2-7; the D is unclear. Germline V gene data show CDR1 as MDHEN and CDR2 as SYDVKM. This CDR3 region has 12 residues. V shed 4 bases and J shed 4 bases, with 8 bases lying between them. The DNA for the CDR3 is TGTGCCAGCAGTTCTGGTAGGTACGAGCAGTACTTC. It encodes CASSSGRYEQYF.

The rearrangement links TRBV30 to TRBJ1-1; no firm D call. The CDR3 loop spans 13 amino acids. V lost 0 bases, J lost 5 bases, and 10 bases lay in between. The V gene's germline CDR1 is GTSNPN and CDR2 SVGIG (reference sequence). The CDR3 loop is CAWSVLRATEAFF. The CDR3 DNA follows: TGTGCCTGGAGTGTACTTAGGGCAACTGAAGCTTTCTTT.

This chain links TRBV12-3 or TRBV12-4 with TRBJ1-1; D perhaps matches TRBD1 (5 bases). The length of the CDR3 is 13 residues. The V gene lost 2 bases and the J gene lost 5 bases, with 9 bases spanning the gap. For the CDR3, the DNA is TGTGCCAGCAGTTTAAGGGGTCAAACTGAAGCTTTCTTT. Its protein product is CASSLRGQTEAFF.

V gene TRBV14 combines with J gene TRBJ2-1; 15 nucleotides align to TRBD2. Per the germline V gene, CDR1 is SGHDN and CDR2 is FVKESK. The length of the CDR3 is 17 residues. The V gene end was trimmed by 5 bases and the J gene end by 4 bases; junction bases not matched to a gene: 6. The CDR3: CASSVGTSGRIYNEQFF. The CDR3 nucleotides are TGTGCCAGCAGCGTCGGGACTAGCGGGAGGATTTACAATGAGCAGTTCTTC.

The chain combines TRBV7-2 with TRBJ2-2, with D tentatively TRBD1 or TRBD2 (7 bases each). Trimming removed 4 bases from V and 4 bases from J, with 22 bases in between. CDR3 size: 18 residues. Germline V gene sequence: CDR1 SGHTA, CDR2 FQGNSA. CDR3 in amino acids: CASSSRTGGSTGTGELFF. DNA of the CDR3: TGTGCCAGCAGCTCACGGACAGGCGGGAGTACGGGCACCGGGGAGCTGTTTTTT.

The chain is built from TRBV7-9 and TRBJ2-4; 7 bases match TRBD1. The germline CDR1 and CDR2 sequences are SEHNR and FQNEAQ (reference sequence). V shed 5 bases, J shed 0 bases, and the junction held 16 bases outside the gene matches. There are 19 residues in the CDR3. CDR3 in DNA: TGTGCCAGCAGCATACACAGGGGAAGGACAACACTAGCCAAAAACATTCAGTACTTC. Protein: CASSIHRGRTTLAKNIQYF.

The rearrangement links TRBV30 to TRBJ1-1, with D perhaps matching TRBD1 (6 bases). The CDR3 runs to 13 residues. Germline CDR1 is GTSNPN and CDR2 is SVGIG (reference sequence). V shed 7 bases and J shed 3 bases, with 15 bases lying between them. Here the CDR3 DNA reads TGTGCCTCGTACAGGGTGAGGGACACTGAAGCTTTCTTT. This codes for CASYRVRDTEAFF.

This rearrangement joins TRBV6-2 or TRBV6-3 to TRBJ2-7; D possibly corresponds to TRBD2 (5 bases). The CDR3 runs 18 residues. From germline, CDR1 is MNHEY and CDR2 SVGEGT. Trimming stripped 6 bases from V and 0 bases from J, with 24 bases between. CDR3 DNA: TGTGCCAGCAGCCCCGAGTTGGCTACGGGATGGATCTCCTACGAGCAGTACTTC. Its translation is CASSPELATGWISYEQYF.

The chain combines TRBV10-1 with TRBJ2-7; D not resolved. Per the germline V gene, CDR1 is WNHNN and CDR2 is SYGVQD (reference sequence). The CDR3 length is 13 residues. V lost 6 bases, J lost 3 bases, and 12 bases lay in between. The CDR3 DNA sequence: TGCGCCAGCAGCCCTACGTTGGACTACGAGCAGTACTTC. This translates into CASSPTLDYEQYF.

V gene TRBV27 combines with J gene TRBJ2-1; maybe TRBD1 (6 bases). Trimming cost V 4 bases and J 0 bases, with 10 bases left between them. The CDR3 runs to 15 residues. Looked up from germline, CDR1 is MNHEY and CDR2 is SMNVEV (reference sequence). The CDR3 DNA reads TGTGCCAGCAGTTCGAGGGGGAACTCCTACAATGAGCAGTTCTTC. Protein product: CASSSRGNSYNEQFF.

The chain combines TRBV7-9 with TRBJ1-6, with 9 bases fitting TRBD1. Germline V gene lookup returns CDR1 SEHNR and CDR2 FQNEAQ (reference sequence). The CDR3 contains 17 residues. The V and J ends lost 4 bases and 0 bases, in that order; junction bases with no gene match: 4. CDR3 DNA sequence: TGTGCCAGCAGCTCCGGGACAGGGAGCTCCTATAATTCACCCCTCCACTTT. The encoded protein is CASSSGTGSSYNSPLHF.

The rearrangement uses TRBV7-9 and TRBJ1-6; 9 bases map to TRBD1. CDR1 SEHNR and CDR2 FQNEAQ come from the germline V gene (reference sequence). This CDR3 contains 15 residues. J lost 5 bases, V lost 5 bases, and 4 bases had no gene match. CDR3 DNA: TGTGCCAGCAGCAAGGACAGGGGACATAATTCACCCCTCCACTTT. Its protein product is CASSKDRGHNSPLHF.

The J gene is TRBJ2-1, the V gene TRBV3-1 (or the pseudogene TRBV3-2), with 7 bases matching TRBD2. The CDR3 sequence is 15 residues long. The V segment lost 1 base and the J segment 6 bases; nucleotides outside the gene matches: 6. Germline-derived CDR1 and CDR2 are LGHDT and YNNKEL (reference sequence). The CDR3 DNA sequence: TGTGCCAGCAGCCAAGGGACGGGAGGAGCCAATGAGCAGTTCTTC. This sequence encodes CASSQGTGGANEQFF.

This chain connects TRBV7-9 to TRBJ1-4, with D possibly TRBD1 on 5 matching bases. The V gene lost 5 bases and the J gene lost 6 bases, with 13 bases spanning the gap. This CDR3 has 14 amino acids. Germline assignment: CDR1 SEHNR and CDR2 FQNEAQ (reference sequence). In DNA form, the CDR3 reads TGTGCCAGCAGCCACGGGGGGGTGTATGAAAAACTGTTTTTT. Protein sequence: CASSHGGVYEKLFF.

The genes are TRBV6-2 or TRBV6-3 and TRBJ2-7, with D unresolved. CDR3 length: 16 residues. Germline CDR1 is MNHEY and CDR2 is SVGEGT. Trimming pared 6 bases from V and 3 bases from J, leaving 21 bases between. CDR3 region: CASSALSGTVLYEQYF. DNA for the CDR3: TGTGCCAGCAGCGCCTTGTCCGGAACAGTACTCTACGAGCAGTACTTC.

The gene calls are TRBV4-1 and TRBJ1-1; D is unclear. Deletions cut 4 bases from V and 1 base from J, with 7 bases between. The CDR3 has 13 residues. Germline CDR1 and CDR2: MGHRA and YSYEKL. CDR3: CASSPGSNTEAFF. For the CDR3, the DNA is TGCGCCAGCAGCCCCGGGTCGAACACTGAAGCTTTCTTT.

The chain couples TRBV21-1 to TRBJ1-6. TRBV21-1 is deemed a pseudogene. CDR3 length: 16 residues. In DNA, the CDR3 is TGTGCCAGCAGCAAAAGTTTCAGGGACGGTAATTCACCCCTCCACTTT. Amino acid sequence: CASSKSFRDGNSPLHF.

The V gene is TRBV18, the J gene TRBJ2-7, with D possibly being TRBD1 or TRBD2 (5 bases each). CDR3 length equals 14 residues. CDR1 KGHSH and CDR2 LQKENI come from the germline V gene. V lost 6 bases and J 7 bases, leaving 19 bases between the germline ends. The CDR3 is CASSPGTEQMEQYF. The CDR3 nucleotides read TGTGCCAGCTCCCCAGGGACGGAACAGATGGAGCAGTACTTC.

The chain recombines TRBV27 with TRBJ2-3; D not resolved. Trimming cost V 3 bases and J 1 base, with 8 bases left between them. Germline CDR1 reads MNHEY; CDR2 reads SMNVEV (reference sequence). The CDR3 sequence is 14 residues long. The CDR3 here is CASSFGFRTDTQYF. The CDR3 coding sequence is TGTGCCAGCAGTTTTGGCTTTCGCACAGATACGCAGTATTTT.

J is TRBJ2-4 and V is TRBV7-2; no firm D call. Germline loops: CDR1 SGHTA, CDR2 FQGNSA. The CDR3 runs to 11 residues. V was trimmed by 4 bases and J by 10 bases, leaving 8 bases between them. The CDR3 DNA follows: TGTGCCAGCAGCTGGCAGGAAATTCAGTACTTC. Residues: CASSWQEIQYF. The entire variable domain, with the rest obtained from reference TRBV7-2 and TRBJ2-4, is as follows: GAGVSQSPSNKVTEKGKDVELRCDPISGHTALYWYRQSLGQGLEFLIYFQGNSAPDKSGLPSDRFSAERTGGSVSTLTIQRTQQEDSAVYLCASSWQEIQYFGAGTRLSVL.

The chain has TRBV18 and TRBJ2-5, with D possibly being TRBD1 (6 bases). Between the trimmed V and J ends, which lost 5 bases and 0 bases, there was a span of 7 bases. Germline CDR1 is KGHSH and CDR2 is LQKENI. CDR3 size: 13 residues. In DNA form, the CDR3 reads TGTGCCAGCTCAGGGACACACCAAGAGACCCAGTACTTC. Encoded protein: CASSGTHQETQYF.

The rearrangement links TRBV7-8 to TRBJ2-2; the match to TRBD2 covers 8 bases. Germline lookup yields CDR1 SGHVS and CDR2 FQNEAQ. The CDR3 is made up of 16 amino acids. V trimming: 2 bases; J trimming: 4 bases; junction bases outside the gene matches: 6. This chain's CDR3 is CASSLTGTRLTGELFF. The CDR3 DNA sequence: TGTGCCAGCAGCTTAACCGGGACTAGACTCACCGGGGAGCTGTTTTTT.

The rearrangement uses TRBV18 and TRBJ1-1; 8 bases are shared with TRBD1. This CDR3 has 15 residues. CDR1 KGHSH and CDR2 LQKENI come from the germline V gene. V lost 4 bases to trimming and J lost 4 bases; unmatched junction nucleotides: 8. The CDR3 DNA follows: TGTGCCAGCTCACGGGCAGGGGGCTTGGGCACTGAAGCTTTCTTT. It encodes CASSRAGGLGTEAFF.

The rearrangement joins TRBV10-3 to TRBJ1-2, with D possibly matching TRBD1 (5 bases). The germline V gene has CDR1 ENHRY and CDR2 SYGVKD. This CDR3 contains 15 residues. V dropped 10 bases and J dropped 2 bases, with 20 bases sitting between them. The CDR3 sequence is CATGAAGLVNYGYTF. CDR3 coding DNA: TGTGCCACCGGGGCTGCCGGGCTAGTAAACTATGGCTACACCTTC.

This sequence joins TRBV19 and TRBJ2-7; 8 bases fit TRBD1. After removal of 1 base from V and 1 base from J, the junction contained 0 bases not matched to a gene. The germline gives CDR1 LNHDA, CDR2 SQIVND (reference sequence). The CDR3 runs 14 residues. The CDR3 sequence: CASSIGTGSYEQYF. CDR3 bases: TGTGCCAGTAGTATAGGGACAGGGTCCTACGAGCAGTACTTC.

The chain couples TRBV27 to TRBJ1-5; a possible D gene is TRBD1 (5 bases). There are 17 residues in the CDR3. Trimming shortened V by 4 bases and J by 0 bases, and 16 bases separated the two germline ends. Germline V CDR1 and CDR2: MNHEY, SMNVEV (reference sequence). In DNA, the CDR3 is TGTGCCAGCAGTTCAAACCTCCCGACAGTTAGCAATCAGCCCCAGCATTTT. It codes for CASSSNLPTVSNQPQHF.